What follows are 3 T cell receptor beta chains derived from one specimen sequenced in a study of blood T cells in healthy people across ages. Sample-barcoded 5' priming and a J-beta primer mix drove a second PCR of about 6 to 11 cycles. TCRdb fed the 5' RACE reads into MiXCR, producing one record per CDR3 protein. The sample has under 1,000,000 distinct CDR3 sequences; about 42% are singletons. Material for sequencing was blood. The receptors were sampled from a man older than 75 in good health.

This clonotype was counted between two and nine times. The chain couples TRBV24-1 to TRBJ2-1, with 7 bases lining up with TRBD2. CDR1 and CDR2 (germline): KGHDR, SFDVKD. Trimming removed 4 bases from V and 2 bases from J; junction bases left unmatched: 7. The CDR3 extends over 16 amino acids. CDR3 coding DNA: TGTGCCACCAGTGACCCATCCGGGACTACCTACAATGAGCAGTTCTTC. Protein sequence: CATSDPSGTTYNEQFF.

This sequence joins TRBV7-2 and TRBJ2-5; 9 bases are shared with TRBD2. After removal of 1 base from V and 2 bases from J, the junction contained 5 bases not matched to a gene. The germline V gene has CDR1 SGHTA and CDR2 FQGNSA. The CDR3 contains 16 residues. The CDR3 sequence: CASSLGPTSGQETQYF. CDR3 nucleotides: TGTGCCAGCAGCTTAGGTCCGACTAGCGGACAAGAGACCCAGTACTTC.

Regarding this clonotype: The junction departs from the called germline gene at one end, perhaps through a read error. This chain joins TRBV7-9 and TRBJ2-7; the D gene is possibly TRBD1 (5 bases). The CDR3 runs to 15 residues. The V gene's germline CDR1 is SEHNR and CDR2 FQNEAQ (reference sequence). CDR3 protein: CASSLSDRASYEQCF. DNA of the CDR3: TGTGCCAGCAGCTTATCCGACAGAGCGTCCTACGAGCAGTGCTTC. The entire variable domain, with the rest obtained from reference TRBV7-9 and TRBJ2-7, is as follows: DTGVSQNPRHKITKRGQNVTFRCDPISEHNRLYWYRQTLGQGPEFLTYFQNEAQLEKSRLLSDRFSAERPKGSFSTLEIQRTEQGDSAMYLCASSLSDRASYEQCFGPGTRLTVT.